These T cell receptor beta chains were read from a single sample in a study of CD8+ T cells in alopecia areata. TCRdb's table, derived via immunoSEQ multiplex PCR, lists solely in-frame clones and lacks some. The sample has about 180,000 clones, about 61% seen once. This specimen was CD4+ T cells sorted from blood, taken at approximately week 61, from a patient treated with tofacitinib. The origin of the receptors is a human donor with alopecia areata. Each CDR3 is given with its conserved first and last residue. Each record gives: D gene, clone size, J gene, V gene, CDR3 DNA, CDR3 protein. A D gene is named only where the DNA matches it firmly. Some rows mark clone size as missing; the rest say once, few, many or name a class of expanded clone.

d_gene: TRBD1; abundance: NA; j_gene: TRBJ1-2; v_gene: TRBV18; CDR3nt: TGTGCCAGCTCACCACCGGGACAGGAGTCAGGTGGCTACACCTTC; CDR3aa: CASSPPGQESGGYTF
d_gene: NA; abundance: NA; j_gene: TRBJ1-5; v_gene: TRBV29-1; CDR3nt: TGCAGCGTTGGATTTCAGGATCAGCCCCAGCATTTT; CDR3aa: CSVGFQDQPQHF
d_gene: TRBD1; abundance: NA; j_gene: TRBJ1-5; v_gene: TRBV4-1; CDR3nt: TGCGCCAGCAGCCAACAGGGGGGCAATCAGCCCCAGCATTTT; CDR3aa: CASSQQGGNQPQHF
d_gene: TRBD1; abundance: few; j_gene: TRBJ2-6; v_gene: TRBV7-9; CDR3nt: TGTGCCAGCAGCACCCACCGGGACAGGGTTTCGTCTGGGGCCAACGTCCTGACTTTC; CDR3aa: CASSTHRDRVSSGANVLTF
d_gene: NA; abundance: NA; j_gene: TRBJ2-6; v_gene: TRBV5-1; CDR3nt: TGCGCCAGCAGCTTGGCAGGGAACTCTGGGGCCAACGTCCTGACTTTC; CDR3aa: CASSLAGNSGANVLTF
d_gene: NA; abundance: NA; j_gene: TRBJ1-1; v_gene: TRBV30; CDR3nt: TGTGCCTGGAGTGCAGGACAGTTGAACACTGAAGCTTTCTTT; CDR3aa: CAWSAGQLNTEAFF
d_gene: NA; abundance: few; j_gene: TRBJ2-3; v_gene: TRBV9; CDR3nt: TGTGCCAGCAGCGCGAGGGCGGACCTAAGCACAGATACGCAGTATTTT; CDR3aa: CASSARADLSTDTQYF
d_gene: NA; abundance: NA; j_gene: TRBJ2-7; v_gene: TRBV27; CDR3nt: TGTGCCAGCAGCAGACAGGAGAGCTACGAGCAGTACTTC; CDR3aa: CASSRQESYEQYF
d_gene: NA; abundance: NA; j_gene: TRBJ1-6; v_gene: TRBV30; CDR3nt: TGTGCCTGGAGTTTGGGGTCACCCCTCCACTTT; CDR3aa: CAWSLGSPLHF
d_gene: NA; abundance: many; j_gene: TRBJ1-3; v_gene: TRBV30; CDR3nt: TGTGCCTGGAGTCCTACAGGAGGAAACACCATATATTTT; CDR3aa: CAWSPTGGNTIYF
d_gene: NA; abundance: NA; j_gene: TRBJ2-7; v_gene: TRBV7-3; CDR3nt: TGTGCCAGCAGCCCAAAGGGATATTCCTACGAGCAGTACTTC; CDR3aa: CASSPKGYSYEQYF
d_gene: NA; abundance: NA; j_gene: TRBJ1-4; v_gene: TRBV7-3; CDR3nt: TGTGCCAGCAGCCCGAACGGGGGCGAAAAACTGTTTTTT; CDR3aa: CASSPNGGEKLFF
d_gene: NA; abundance: NA; j_gene: TRBJ1-6; v_gene: TRBV12-5; CDR3nt: TGTGCTAGTGGTGCGGATACGAGTTCACCCCTCCACTTT; CDR3aa: CASGADTSSPLHF
d_gene: NA; abundance: NA; j_gene: TRBJ1-2; v_gene: TRBV6-1; CDR3nt: TGTGCCAGCAGTGGTGAGGGCGCTCCCCACTATGGCTACACCTTC; CDR3aa: CASSGEGAPHYGYTF
d_gene: NA; abundance: NA; j_gene: TRBJ1-1; v_gene: TRBV5-1; CDR3nt: TGCGCCAGCAGCTTGGCCCAGACAGACAGCACTGAAGCTTTCTTT; CDR3aa: CASSLAQTDSTEAFF
d_gene: NA; abundance: NA; j_gene: TRBJ2-1; v_gene: TRBV7-9; CDR3nt: TGTGCCAGCAGCCTCGCCTACAATGAGCAGTTCTTC; CDR3aa: CASSLAYNEQFF
d_gene: TRBD1; abundance: once; j_gene: TRBJ1-2; v_gene: TRBV29-1; CDR3nt: TGCAGCGTTGAAGCTCGGACAGGGTCAATGAAGGGCGATGGCTACACCTTC; CDR3aa: CSVEARTGSMKGDGYTF